This TCR beta chain was documented in a study of cytomegalovirus exposure and HLA in healthy donors. Study at large: Early released data comprised 80 million to 90 million unique TCRs from HLA-typed donors. Study-wide results and limits: Another analysis was done later, and it associated around 15,000 TCR beta sequences with HLA alleles at 0.05 false discovery rate.

Germline CDR1 and CDR2: MNHNY and SVGAGI (reference sequence). V dropped 6 bases and J dropped 5 bases, with 8 bases sitting between them. The CDR3 totals 11 residues. Concerning this clone: Its target is unknown.

PCR primers comprised 60 Vbeta and 13 Jbeta primers. Profiled with immunoSEQ multiplex PCR; TCRdb holds only in-frame clones, not every one. The repertoire holds some 38,000 clones, with approximately 63% as singletons. The rearrangement joins TRBV6-6 to TRBJ2-7, with a possible D match to TRBD2 (5 bases). Sequenced input: PBMCs. This TCR came from a man between 40 and 49 years old in good health and CMV-seronegative. As DNA, the CDR3 is TGTGCCAGCAGAGTAGCGAACGAGCAGTACTTC. Its translation: CASRVANEQYF.